This is a list of T cell receptor beta chains from one sample in a study of T cell responses to AZD1222 COVID-19 vaccine. Clones were read by immunoSEQ multiplex PCR, and TCRdb kept only the in-frame ones, dropping some. This repertoire shows roughly 99,000 clones, around 92% found once; its top ten account for roughly 8.7%. The specimen comprised peripheral blood, sampled 28 days after the second AZD1222 dose. Every receptor here comes from an adult who received the AZD1222 COVID-19 vaccine. CDR3s include the opening cysteine and the closing phenylalanine or tryptophan. The D gene is left open where the match is weak. Part of the rows lack a size; the others show once, few, many or a class for expanded clones.

>-|18|TRBJ1-4|TRBV15|TRBD1
TGTGCCACCAGAACCGGGACAGGGGTCCTGGGGACTAATGAAAAACTGTTTTTT
CATRTGTGVLGTNEKLFF
>few|16|TRBJ2-2|TRBV24-1|-
TGTGCCACCAGTGACGACCGGACCGCGAACACCGGGGAGCTGTTTTTT
CATSDDRTANTGELFF
>-|14|TRBJ1-5|TRBV18|-
TGTGCCAGCTCACCAGGGGAGGGCAATCAGCCCCAGCATTTT
CASSPGEGNQPQHF
>-|13|TRBJ1-2|TRBV15|-
TGTGCCACCAGCAGGGGGGAGGGATATGGCTACACCTTC
CATSRGEGYGYTF
>-|13|TRBJ1-6|TRBV29-1|-
TGCAGCGTTCGAGATCTATATAATTCACCCCTCCACTTT
CSVRDLYNSPLHF
>-|16|TRBJ2-7|TRBV5-1|-
TGCGCCAGCAGCCTAGAAGGAGGTTTTGTAGGCTACGAGCAGTACTTC
CASSLEGGFVGYEQYF
>-|15|TRBJ1-2|TRBV9|TRBD1
TGTGCCAGCAGCACCCGGACAGGGGGGGACTATGGCTACACCTTC
CASSTRTGGDYGYTF
>-|12|TRBJ1-4|TRBV3-1/TRBV3-2|-
TGTGCCAGCAGCCAAGATTCAAGGGTACTGTTTTTT
CASSQDSRVLFF
>-|16|TRBJ1-1|TRBV11-2|-
TGTGCCAGCAGCGGCCGCCGGGACCCCGCGGAGACTGAAGCTTTCTTT
CASSGRRDPAETEAFF
>-|14|TRBJ1-2|TRBV7-2|-
TGTGCCAGCAGCTTAGACAACAGGGAGGATGGCTACACCTTC
CASSLDNREDGYTF
>-|16|TRBJ1-4|TRBV4-3|TRBD1
TGCGCCAGCAGCCAAGAGGGGACAGTACGGAATGAAAAACTGTTTTTT
CASSQEGTVRNEKLFF
>-|14|TRBJ2-3|TRBV5-1|-
TGCGCCAGCAGCGTAGCAACTTCTGGAATAACGCAGTATTTT
CASSVATSGITQYF
>once|15|TRBJ2-7|TRBV4-1|-
TGCGCCAGCAGCCATGAGGACGGAAGCTCCTACGAGCAGTACTTC
CASSHEDGSSYEQYF
>-|14|TRBJ1-4|TRBV5-1|-
TGCGCCAGCAGCTTGCCAGGGACTAATGAAAAACTGTTTTTT
CASSLPGTNEKLFF
>-|15|TRBJ1-5|TRBV6-4|TRBD1
TGTGCCAGCAGTGAGGGGACAGGGGGCAATCAGCCCCAGCATTTT
CASSEGTGGNQPQHF
>-|14|TRBJ2-1|TRBV3-1/TRBV3-2|-
TGTGCCAGCAGCCAAGATTCAGTCGTCCATGAGCAGTTCTTC
CASSQDSVVHEQFF
>-|15|TRBJ2-7|TRBV29-1|TRBD2
TGCAGCGTCGAACTAGCGGGAGGGACCTCCTACGAGCAGTACTTC
CSVELAGGTSYEQYF
>-|15|TRBJ2-7|TRBV4-1|TRBD2
TGCGCCAGCAGCCAGAGCCTAGCGGGAGGGTACGAGCAGTACTTC
CASSQSLAGGYEQYF
>-|13|TRBJ2-7|TRBV4-1|-
TGCGCCAGCAGCCAAGGTACGGAATACGAGCAGTACTTC
CASSQGTEYEQYF
>-|17|TRBJ1-2|TRBV28|-
TGTGCCAGCAGCTTAGCCCACGTGGGCCAGCAGTTCTATGGCTACACCTTC
CASSLAHVGQQFYGYTF
>-|15|TRBJ1-5|TRBV5-4|-
TGTGCCAGCAGCTTTGGGGGGGGTCCTAATCAGCCCCAGCATTTT
CASSFGGGPNQPQHF
>-|12|TRBJ1-3|TRBV19|-
TGTGCCACCACGAGTGAGGGAAACACCATATATTTT
CATTSEGNTIYF
>-|15|TRBJ1-6|TRBV9|TRBD1
TGTGCCAGCAGCGCCCGGACAGGGGAGGGGTCACCCCTCCACTTT
CASSARTGEGSPLHF
>-|15|TRBJ1-3|TRBV5-1|-
TGCGCCAGCAGCCCGAATACAGTGTCTGGAAACACCATATATTTT
CASSPNTVSGNTIYF
>-|17|TRBJ2-1|TRBV9|TRBD2
TGTGCCAGCAGCGCCCGTCGTATGGCGGGAGGACGGGATGAGCAGTTCTTC
CASSARRMAGGRDEQFF
>-|12|TRBJ2-3|TRBV24-1|-
TGTGCCACCAGTGAAGGAACAGATACGCAGTATTTT
CATSEGTDTQYF
>-|13|TRBJ1-4|TRBV6-5|-
TGTGCCAGCAGACAAACAACTAATGAAAAACTGTTTTTT
CASRQTTNEKLFF
>-|15|TRBJ1-4|TRBV4-3|TRBD1
TGCGCCAGCAGCCAAGACCCCACAGGGGATGAAAAACTGTTTTTT
CASSQDPTGDEKLFF
>once|16|TRBJ1-6|TRBV28|TRBD1
TGTGCCAGCAGTTTCATATCCGGGACAGGGGGCCGGCCCCTCCACTTT
CASSFISGTGGRPLHF
>-|15|TRBJ2-1|TRBV19|-
TGTGCCAGTAGTATAGATCCGTTTCGCCTGAATGAGCAGTTCTTC
CASSIDPFRLNEQFF
>-|12|TRBJ2-7|TRBV12-5|-
TGTGCTAGTGGTTTGGCCCCATACGAGCAGTACTTC
CASGLAPYEQYF
>-|14|TRBJ1-6|TRBV5-1|-
TGCGCCAGCAGCGGCCAGGGACGAGGTTCACCCCTCCACTTT
CASSGQGRGSPLHF
>-|13|TRBJ2-7|TRBV5-6|-
TGTGCCAGCAGCTTGGACAGGGCGTACGAGCAGTACTTC
CASSLDRAYEQYF
>-|12|TRBJ1-6|TRBV28|-
TGTGCCAGCGACGAAAGGGACTCACCCCTCCACTTT
CASDERDSPLHF
>-|15|TRBJ2-2|TRBV7-9|TRBD1
TGTGCCAGCAGCCACCGGGACAGGGACACCGGGGAGCTGTTTTTT
CASSHRDRDTGELFF
>few|16|TRBJ2-7|TRBV5-1|-
TGCGCCAGCAGTACACAGGCGGGATCTAGCGTCTACGAGCAGTACTTC
CASSTQAGSSVYEQYF
>few|15|TRBJ1-1|TRBV7-2|-
TGTGCCAGCAGCTTCAGCGGGGGATTGAACACTGAAGCTTTCTTT
CASSFSGGLNTEAFF
>-|15|TRBJ1-2|TRBV5-1|-
TGCGCCAGCAGCTTGGTGGACAGCGGGGGCGGTGGCTACACCTTC
CASSLVDSGGGGYTF
>-|14|TRBJ2-1|TRBV6-5|-
TGTGCCAGCAGTTACTCTCGGGAGTACAATGAGCAGTTCTTC
CASSYSREYNEQFF